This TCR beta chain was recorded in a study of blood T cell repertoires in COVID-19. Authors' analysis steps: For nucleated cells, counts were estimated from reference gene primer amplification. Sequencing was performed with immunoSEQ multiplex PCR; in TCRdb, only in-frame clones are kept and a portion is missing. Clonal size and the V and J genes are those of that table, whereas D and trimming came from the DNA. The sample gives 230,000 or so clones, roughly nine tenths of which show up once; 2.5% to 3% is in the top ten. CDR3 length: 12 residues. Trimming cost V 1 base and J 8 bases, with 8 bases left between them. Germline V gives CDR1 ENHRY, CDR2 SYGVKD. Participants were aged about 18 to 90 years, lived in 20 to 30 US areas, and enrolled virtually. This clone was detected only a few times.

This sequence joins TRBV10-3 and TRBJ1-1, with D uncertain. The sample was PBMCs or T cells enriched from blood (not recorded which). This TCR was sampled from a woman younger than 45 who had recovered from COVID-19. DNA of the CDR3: TGTGCCATCAGTGAGTTGCTCGGGGAAGCTTTCTTT. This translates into CAISELLGEAFF.